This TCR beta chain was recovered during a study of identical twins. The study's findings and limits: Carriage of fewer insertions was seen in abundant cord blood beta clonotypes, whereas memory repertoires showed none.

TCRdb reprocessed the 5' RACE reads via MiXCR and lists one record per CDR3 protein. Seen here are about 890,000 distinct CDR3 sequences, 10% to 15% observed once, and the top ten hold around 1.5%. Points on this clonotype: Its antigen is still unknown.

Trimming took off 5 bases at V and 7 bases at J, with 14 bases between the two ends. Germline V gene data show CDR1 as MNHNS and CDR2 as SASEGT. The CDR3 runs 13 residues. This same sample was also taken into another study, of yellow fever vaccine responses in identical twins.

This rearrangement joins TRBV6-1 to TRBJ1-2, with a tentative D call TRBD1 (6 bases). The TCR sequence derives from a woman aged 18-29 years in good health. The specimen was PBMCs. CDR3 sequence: CASSSTGRGGYTF. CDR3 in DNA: TGTGCCAGCAGTAGTACAGGGAGGGGTGGCTACACCTTC.